These T cell receptor beta chains were read from a single sample in a study of cytomegalovirus exposure and HLA in healthy donors. Generated by immunoSEQ multiplex PCR, the TCRdb table keeps only in-frame clones and is missing some. The sample lists 110,000 or so clones; over 60% were seen once. The sample taken for sequencing was PBMCs. All receptors come from a young man in good health and CMV-seropositive. CDR3s include the opening cysteine and the closing phenylalanine or tryptophan. The D gene is left open where the match is weak. Some rows have no size entry. The others give once, few or many, or a class for an expanded clone.

d_gene: NA
abundance: NA
j_gene: TRBJ2-3
v_gene: TRBV15
CDR3aa: CATSRPQPGRRTDTQYF
CDR3nt: TGTGCCACCAGCAGACCGCAGCCCGGCAGGCGCACAGATACGCAGTATTTT

d_gene: NA
abundance: NA
j_gene: TRBJ1-1
v_gene: TRBV29-1
CDR3aa: CSADSGAEAFF
CDR3nt: TGCAGCGCCGACAGTGGCGCTGAAGCTTTCTTT

d_gene: TRBD2
abundance: NA
j_gene: TRBJ2-2
v_gene: TRBV6-5
CDR3aa: CASNLAGGSTGELFF
CDR3nt: TGTGCCAGCAATTTAGCGGGGGGTTCGACCGGGGAGCTGTTTTTT

d_gene: TRBD1
abundance: NA
j_gene: TRBJ1-1
v_gene: TRBV25-1
CDR3aa: CASRARGQGEAFF
CDR3nt: TGTGCCAGCAGGGCGCGAGGACAGGGAGAGGCTTTCTTT

d_gene: NA
abundance: few
j_gene: TRBJ2-1
v_gene: TRBV6-1
CDR3aa: CASSYFNEQFF
CDR3nt: TGTGCCAGCAGTTATTTCAATGAGCAGTTCTTC

d_gene: TRBD1
abundance: NA
j_gene: TRBJ2-6
v_gene: TRBV5-1
CDR3aa: CASSLQGRDRASGANVLTF
CDR3nt: TGCGCCAGCAGCTTGCAAGGAAGGGACAGAGCTTCTGGGGCCAACGTCCTGACTTTC

d_gene: TRBD1
abundance: few
j_gene: TRBJ1-4
v_gene: TRBV19
CDR3aa: CASRGQGWDATNEKLFF
CDR3nt: TGTGCCAGTAGAGGACAGGGTTGGGATGCAACTAATGAAAAACTGTTTTTT

d_gene: TRBD2
abundance: NA
j_gene: TRBJ2-1
v_gene: TRBV29-1
CDR3aa: CSVVGGGPINEQFF
CDR3nt: TGCAGCGTTGTAGGCGGGGGGCCTATCAATGAGCAGTTCTTC

d_gene: NA
abundance: once
j_gene: TRBJ2-5
v_gene: TRBV6-5
CDR3aa: CASSYSPGLQETQYF
CDR3nt: TGTGCCAGCAGTTACTCTCCGGGACTTCAAGAGACCCAGTACTTC

d_gene: TRBD1
abundance: NA
j_gene: TRBJ1-5
v_gene: TRBV5-1
CDR3aa: CASRQGAHNQPQHF
CDR3nt: TGCGCCAGCCGACAGGGGGCGCACAATCAGCCCCAGCATTTT

d_gene: NA
abundance: NA
j_gene: TRBJ1-1
v_gene: TRBV5-1
CDR3aa: CASSLAGGHLNTEAFF
CDR3nt: TGCGCCAGCAGCTTGGCGGGGGGACACCTGAACACTGAAGCTTTCTTT

d_gene: NA
abundance: few
j_gene: TRBJ2-1
v_gene: TRBV7-8
CDR3aa: CASSLGASYEQFF
CDR3nt: TGTGCCAGCAGCCTGGGGGCGAGCTATGAGCAGTTCTTC

d_gene: NA
abundance: NA
j_gene: TRBJ1-6
v_gene: TRBV9
CDR3aa: CASRDTSSYNSPLHF
CDR3nt: TGTGCCAGCAGGGACACAAGCTCCTATAATTCACCCCTCCACTTT

d_gene: NA
abundance: NA
j_gene: TRBJ1-1
v_gene: TRBV6-5
CDR3aa: CASRSTGYTEAFF
CDR3nt: TGTGCCAGCAGATCCACAGGTTACACTGAAGCTTTCTTT

d_gene: TRBD2
abundance: NA
j_gene: TRBJ2-5
v_gene: TRBV6-6
CDR3aa: CASSSHSGGAETQYF
CDR3nt: TGTGCCAGCAGTTCCCATAGCGGGGGGGCCGAGACCCAGTACTTC

d_gene: NA
abundance: NA
j_gene: TRBJ1-3
v_gene: TRBV9
CDR3aa: CASSVAPVAGAGNTIYF
CDR3nt: TGTGCCAGCAGCGTAGCCCCTGTTGCGGGGGCTGGAAACACCATATATTTT

d_gene: TRBD2
abundance: NA
j_gene: TRBJ2-1
v_gene: TRBV7-6
CDR3aa: CASRPLAGAGNEQFF
CDR3nt: TGTGCCAGCAGGCCTCTAGCGGGGGCGGGGAATGAGCAGTTCTTC

d_gene: NA
abundance: NA
j_gene: TRBJ1-1
v_gene: TRBV9
CDR3aa: CASSAQGTPEAFF
CDR3nt: TGTGCCAGCAGCGCTCAGGGTACCCCTGAAGCTTTCTTT